The 25 T cell receptor beta chains in this list originate from one sample, sequenced in a study of blood T cell repertoires in COVID-19. Some clones are missing from TCRdb's copy, which holds only in-frame ones; the method was immunoSEQ multiplex PCR. Of about 170,000 clones in the sample, approximately 91% were seen once. The specimen was peripheral blood. The origin of the receptors is a young man with COVID-19, enrolled during active disease.

V usage is TRBV7-9 and J usage is TRBJ1-1; no reliable D call. The germline gives CDR1 SEHNR, CDR2 FQNEAQ (reference sequence). With 1 base removed from V and 2 bases from J, the gap between germline ends came to 8 bases. The CDR3 has 14 amino acids. CDR3 sequence: CASSLDSANTEAFF. The CDR3 nucleotides read TGTGCCAGCAGCTTAGACAGTGCTAACACTGAAGCTTTCTTT.

This chain joins TRBV28 and TRBJ2-3, with 8 bases aligning to TRBD2. The V gene's germline CDR1 is MDHEN and CDR2 SYDVKM. The CDR3 runs to 15 residues. The V gene end was trimmed by 8 bases and the J gene end by 7 bases; junction bases not matched to a gene: 14. CDR3 nucleotides: TGTGCCAGCGTTGTAGCGGGGCCCACTCTCCATACGCAGTATTTT. Translated: CASVVAGPTLHTQYF.

The CDR3 here is CASSSAGREGPAYEQYF. CDR3 DNA: TGTGCCAGCAGCTCGGCCGGGCGGGAGGGCCCAGCCTACGAGCAGTACTTC. The chain links TRBV7-9 to TRBJ2-7; TRBD2 agrees at 9 bases. V trimming: 4 bases; J trimming: 2 bases; junction bases outside the gene matches: 12. CDR1 and CDR2 (germline): SEHNR, FQNEAQ (reference sequence). The CDR3 sequence is 17 residues long. Combining the CDR3 with reference TRBV7-9 and TRBJ2-7 gives the whole variable domain DTGVSQNPRHKITKRGQNVTFRCDPISEHNRLYWYRQTLGQGPEFLTYFQNEAQLEKSRLLSDRFSAERPKGSFSTLEIQRTEQGDSAMYLCASSSAGREGPAYEQYFGPGTRLTVT.

V and J are TRBV24-1 and TRBJ2-2; 8 bases align to TRBD2. V shed 3 bases and J 3 bases; nucleotides not matched to a gene: 5. The length of the CDR3 is 16 residues. Germline V CDR1 and CDR2: KGHDR, SFDVKD. DNA for the CDR3: TGTGCCACCAGTGATCCCAGACTAGCGCACACCGGGGAGCTGTTTTTT. Protein product: CATSDPRLAHTGELFF.

The chain is built from TRBV29-1 and TRBJ2-1; D is possibly TRBD1 (5 bases). The CDR3 covers 16 residues. CDR1 is SQVTM, CDR2 ANQGSEA, per germline. The V end lost 6 bases, the J end lost 1 base, and 19 bases lay between the germline ends. The CDR3 loop reads CSVVETGLSSYNEQFF. In nucleotides, the CDR3 is TGCAGCGTAGTAGAAACAGGCTTGTCATCCTACAATGAGCAGTTCTTC.

This chain joins TRBV27 and TRBJ1-2; TRBD1 aligns across 10 bases. The V gene's germline CDR1 is MNHEY and CDR2 SMNVEV (reference sequence). After removal of 0 bases from V and 5 bases from J, the junction contained 3 bases not matched to a gene. The CDR3 spans 15 residues. CDR3 coding DNA: TGTGCCAGCAGTTTATCCCGGACAGGGGGTTATGGCTACACCTTC. Its protein product is CASSLSRTGGYGYTF.

The gene calls are TRBV18 and TRBJ1-2, with D unclear. The CDR3 runs to 14 residues. V lost 0 bases, J lost 7 bases, and 12 bases lay in between. The V gene's germline CDR1 is KGHSH and CDR2 LQKENI. The CDR3 protein is CASSPPPGRSGYTF. Here the CDR3 DNA reads TGTGCCAGCTCACCACCCCCGGGTCGGTCTGGCTACACCTTC.

This clone was observed a single time. The J gene is TRBJ2-5, the V gene TRBV9; a possible D gene is TRBD2 (6 bases). Per germline, CDR1 SGDLS and CDR2 YYNGEE. The CDR3 runs 14 residues. Between the trimmed V and J ends, which lost 0 bases and 5 bases, there was a span of 11 bases. CDR3 loop: CASSVGSGTETQYF. Written as DNA, the CDR3 is TGTGCCAGCAGCGTAGGGTCAGGGACTGAGACCCAGTACTTC.

The chain's CDR3 is CASSVLGDYMAFF. The CDR3 nucleotides are TGTGCCAGTAGTGTCTTAGGGGACTACATGGCGTTCTTT. V usage is TRBV19 and J usage is TRBJ1-1, with D possibly being TRBD1 (5 bases). This CDR3 has 13 amino acids. The ends were cut back, 5 bases at V and 14 bases at J, with 21 bases in the middle. The germline gives CDR1 LNHDA, CDR2 SQIVND (reference sequence). Filled out from reference TRBV19 and TRBJ1-1, the complete variable domain reads DGGITQSPKYLFRKEGQNVTLSCEQNLNHDAMYWYRQDPGQGLRLIYYSQIVNDFQKGDIAEGYSVSREKKESFPLTVTSAQKNPTAFYLCASSVLGDYMAFFGQGTRLTVV.

The V gene is TRBV24-1, the J gene TRBJ1-5; 8 bases agree with TRBD1. Germline CDR1 KGHDR, CDR2 SFDVKD. CDR3 length equals 16 residues. The trim removed 3 bases at V and 6 bases at J, leaving 9 bases unmatched. The CDR3 here is CATSDNDRGRGQPQHF. The CDR3 region has the DNA TGTGCCACCAGTGATAATGACAGGGGCCGGGGTCAGCCCCAGCATTTT.

The CDR3 spells CASSRTGWGETQYF. CDR3 nucleotide sequence: TGTGCCAGCAGCCGGACAGGGTGGGGGGAGACCCAGTACTTC. This sequence joins TRBV5-4 and TRBJ2-5, with 8 positions matching TRBD1. In germline, CDR1 is SGHNT, CDR2 YYREEE (reference sequence). V lost 4 bases, J lost 5 bases, and 7 bases stayed unmatched. The CDR3 runs 14 residues.

This clone was seen only once. The chain uses TRBV27 and TRBJ2-2; D is perhaps TRBD2 (6 bases). The V and J ends lost 6 bases and 5 bases respectively, with 16 bases between them. The germline V gene encodes CDR1 MNHEY and CDR2 SMNVEV (reference sequence). The CDR3 length is 15 residues. The DNA for the CDR3 is TGTGCCAGCAGGCCGTTATTGGGGGGAACCGGGGAGCTGTTTTTT. Its translation: CASRPLLGGTGELFF.

The chain has TRBV15 and TRBJ1-2, with TRBD1 matching 9 bases. Trimming removed 5 bases from V and 3 bases from J; junction bases left unmatched: 4. Germline-derived CDR1 and CDR2 are LNHNV and YYDKDF (reference sequence). This CDR3 comprises 14 residues. CDR3 DNA sequence: TGTGCCACCAGCCGGGACAGGGCGGACTATGGCTACACCTTC. Protein: CATSRDRADYGYTF.

The chain links TRBV4-2 to TRBJ2-7; a possible D gene is TRBD2 (7 bases). The CDR3 is 15 residues long. V was cut by 3 bases and J by 9 bases, with 21 bases left in between. Per the germline V gene, CDR1 is LGHNA and CDR2 is YNFKEQ. The DNA for the CDR3 is TGTGCCAGCAGCCAGGACGGTTCCGGGGGGCTTGGGCAGTACTTC. Translation: CASSQDGSGGLGQYF.

The rearrangement joins TRBV24-1 to TRBJ2-7; 8 positions agree with TRBD2. The junction had 8 bases not matched to a gene; V was cut back by 2 bases and J by 3 bases. Germline CDR1 and CDR2: KGHDR and SFDVKD. The CDR3 extends over 16 amino acids. This chain's CDR3 is CATSDSGGSGIYEQYF. The CDR3 DNA reads as TGTGCCACCAGTGATTCGGGGGGTAGCGGGATCTACGAGCAGTACTTC.

This chain joins TRBV24-1 and TRBJ1-5, with D tentatively TRBD1 (5 bases). Trimming removed 7 bases at V and 2 bases at J, with 11 bases between. This CDR3 contains 14 residues. CDR1 is KGHDR, CDR2 SFDVKD, per germline. The CDR3 DNA is TGTGCCACCAGGGGGGAGGGCGGCAATCAGCCCCAGCATTTT. This sequence encodes CATRGEGGNQPQHF.

V usage is TRBV11-2 and J usage is TRBJ1-1; 10 bases align to TRBD1. The length of the CDR3 is 14 residues. Looked up from germline, CDR1 is SGHAT and CDR2 is FQNNGV. J lost 10 bases, V lost 1 base, and 6 bases had no gene match. The chain's CDR3 is CASSLVGTGVSAFF. Written as DNA, the CDR3 is TGTGCCAGCAGCTTAGTGGGGACAGGGGTCTCAGCTTTCTTT.

A remark on this clone: The junction departs from the called germline gene at one end, perhaps through a read error. The chain couples TRBV7-7 to TRBJ2-3; 12 bases are a match to TRBD1. Germline V gene sequence: CDR1 SSHAT, CDR2 FNYEAQ (reference sequence). This CDR3 region has 16 residues. This chain's CDR3 is CASSLGTGGAADTQYF. CDR3 nucleotide sequence: TGTGCTAGCAGCTTAGGGACAGGGGGCGCCGCAGATACGCAGTATTTT.

This clone was counted once. J is TRBJ1-6 and V is TRBV9, with 8 bases aligning to TRBD1. Germline CDR1 is SGDLS and CDR2 is YYNGEE. The V segment lost 2 bases and the J segment 7 bases; nucleotides outside the gene matches: 5. The CDR3 totals 15 residues. The CDR3 reads CASSVGQGGNSPLHF. CDR3 nucleotides: TGTGCCAGCAGCGTCGGACAGGGAGGAAATTCACCCCTCCACTTT.

This rearrangement joins TRBV6-6 to TRBJ1-4; 7 nucleotides align to TRBD1. CDR1 is MNHNY, CDR2 SVGAGI, per germline (reference sequence). The CDR3 runs 16 residues. J gave up 8 bases and V 4 bases, and 13 bases lay outside the gene matches. CDR3 sequence: CASSSQGPTGDEKLFF. CDR3 DNA sequence: TGTGCCAGCAGTTCACAAGGCCCAACAGGGGACGAAAAACTGTTTTTT.

V is TRBV2 and J is TRBJ1-2; TRBD1 might be the D (5 bases). Trimming left V 7 bases short and J 3 bases short, with 15 bases between. The CDR3 has 14 amino acids. The germline CDR1 and CDR2 sequences are SNHLY and FYNNEI. The CDR3 reads CASTRTPAYYGYTF. The CDR3 region has the DNA TGTGCCAGCACCAGGACACCGGCGTACTATGGCTACACCTTC. The full variable domain, completed using reference TRBV2 and TRBJ1-2, is EPEVTQTPSHQVTQMGQEVILRCVPISNHLYFYWYRQILGQKVEFLVSFYNNEISEKSEIFDDQFSVERPDGSNFTLKIRSTKLEDSAMYFCASTRTPAYYGYTFGSGTRLTVV.

The chain couples TRBV5-4 to TRBJ1-1; possibly TRBD1 for D (5 bases). The length of the CDR3 is 14 residues. V was cut by 4 bases and J by 2 bases, with 12 bases left in between. Looked up from germline, CDR1 is SGHNT and CDR2 is YYREEE (reference sequence). CDR3 region: CASSLGGANTEAFF. CDR3 in DNA: TGTGCCAGCAGCCTCGGCGGGGCAAACACTGAAGCTTTCTTT.

This clone was recorded a few times. At one boundary the junction diverges from the germline segment, which might be a read error. V usage is TRBV6-6 and J usage is TRBJ1-5; D is unclear. The CDR3 is 12 amino acids. Looked up from germline, CDR1 is MNHNY and CDR2 is SVGAGI (reference sequence). The CDR3 nucleotides are TGTGCCAGCAATTACCTGAATCAGCCCCAGCATTTT. It codes for CASNYLNQPQHF.

The genes are TRBV6-5 and TRBJ2-1; D is perhaps TRBD2 (6 bases). The CDR3 is 14 residues long. The ends were cut back, 5 bases at V and 5 bases at J, with 13 bases in the middle. Germline lookup yields CDR1 MNHEY and CDR2 SVGAGI. CDR3 DNA: TGTGCCAGCAGTAGGGGACTTTCTAACAATGAGCAGTTCTTC. Its translation: CASSRGLSNNEQFF.

The J gene is TRBJ2-7, the V gene TRBV2, with 7 positions matching TRBD2. The germline V gene has CDR1 SNHLY and CDR2 FYNNEI. The J segment lost 5 bases and the V segment lost 4 bases, leaving 5 bases of the junction unmatched. This CDR3 spans 13 amino acids. CDR3 loop: CASSGSGIDEQYF. As DNA, the CDR3 is TGTGCCAGCAGTGGGAGCGGGATAGACGAGCAGTACTTC.